Each of the 10 T cell receptor beta chains below was sequenced from the same sample in a study of CD8 T cells in ankylosing spondylitis. TCRdb re-called the 5' RACE reads through MiXCR, storing one row per CDR3 protein. Of about 250,000 distinct CDR3 sequences in the sample, roughly a third were seen once. Source material: blood, either unsorted or a sorted T cell fraction (not recorded which). The receptors shown here come from a male donor with ankylosing spondylitis or in good health (not recorded which).

This clonotype was seen a few times. This rearrangement joins TRBV12-3 or TRBV12-4 to TRBJ1-6; D is uncertain. Trimming took off 6 bases at V and 9 bases at J, with 9 bases between the two ends. The CDR3 totals 12 residues. CDR3 loop: CASSSTSSPLHF. The CDR3 DNA is TGTGCCAGCAGCTCTACCAGTTCACCCCTCCACTTT.

The chain couples TRBV6-1 to TRBJ1-3, with TRBD1 matching over 7 bases. The V segment lost 6 bases and the J segment 0 bases; nucleotides outside the gene matches: 2. The germline V gene encodes CDR1 MNHNS and CDR2 SASEGT. The CDR3 totals 14 residues. As DNA, the CDR3 is TGTGCCAGCAGACAGGGGCTCTCTGGAAACACCATATATTTT. It translates to CASRQGLSGNTIYF.

This clonotype was observed a few times. The chain has TRBV5-1 and TRBJ2-7; 11 bases are shared with TRBD2. CDR1 and CDR2 from the germline V gene are SGHRS and YFSETQ. V shed 0 bases and J 5 bases; nucleotides not matched to a gene: 10. There are 17 residues in the CDR3. The CDR3 loop is CASSLGPSGGYVNEQYF. DNA for the CDR3: TGCGCCAGCAGCTTGGGGCCTAGCGGGGGGTACGTCAACGAGCAGTACTTC.

The chain has TRBV10-2 and TRBJ1-6; no clear D gene. Germline assignment: CDR1 WSHSY and CDR2 SAAADI. V was clipped by 3 bases and J by 7 bases, with 13 bases between them. The CDR3 loop spans 15 amino acids. The CDR3 region has the DNA TGCGCCAGCAGTGATGGCGGCCGGGTAAATTCACCCCTCCACTTT. Amino acids: CASSDGGRVNSPLHF.

The rearrangement links TRBV6-1 to TRBJ1-1; D remains ambiguous. The V and J ends lost 5 bases and 2 bases respectively, with 15 bases between them. Germline V lookup: CDR1 MNHNS, CDR2 SASEGT. The CDR3 runs to 15 residues. CDR3 nucleotide sequence: TGTGCCAGCAGTAGGAGTAGGATCAGTAACACTGAAGCTTTCTTT. It translates to CASSRSRISNTEAFF.

The chain has TRBV27 and TRBJ2-3; D may be TRBD1 (7 bases). CDR1 is MNHEY, CDR2 SMNVEV, per germline (reference sequence). The CDR3 is 11 amino acids. V dropped 6 bases and J dropped 9 bases, with 10 bases sitting between them. The CDR3 DNA is TGTGCCAGCAGACAGGGGAGGACGCAGTATTTT. This translates into CASRQGRTQYF.

This clonotype was counted between two and nine times. The rearrangement uses TRBV28 and TRBJ2-6, with a weak D call TRBD1 (5 bases). There are 16 residues in the CDR3. V dropped 6 bases and J dropped 0 bases, with 12 bases sitting between them. Germline CDR1 is MDHEN and CDR2 is SYDVKM. The CDR3 nucleotides are TGTGCCAGCAGGATGACAGTCCTCTCTGGGGCCAACGTCCTGACTTTC. Protein: CASRMTVLSGANVLTF.

The chain combines TRBV12-3 or TRBV12-4 with TRBJ2-1; D is undetermined. V lost 1 base and J 10 bases, leaving 11 bases between the germline ends. The CDR3 length is 13 residues. This CDR3 reads CASSLVMSREQFF. CDR3 DNA: TGTGCCAGCAGTTTAGTGATGTCACGCGAGCAGTTCTTC.

The rearrangement uses TRBV20-1 and TRBJ2-1; D perhaps matches TRBD1 (5 bases). Germline V lookup: CDR1 DFQATT, CDR2 SNEGSKA (reference sequence). Trimming cost V 0 bases and J 4 bases, with 16 bases left between them. The CDR3 has 16 amino acids. CDR3 sequence reads: CSARDPAGSTYNEQFF. In DNA form, the CDR3 reads TGCAGTGCTAGAGACCCTGCAGGGTCTACGTACAATGAGCAGTTCTTC.

The chain joins TRBV20-1 to TRBJ2-7; 10 bases align to TRBD1. V lost 4 bases, J lost 5 bases, and 8 bases stayed unmatched. This CDR3 comprises 14 residues. Germline V gene lookup returns CDR1 DFQATT and CDR2 SNEGSKA (reference sequence). CDR3 sequence (DNA): TGCAGTGCTATCCACACCGGGACAGGGGACGAGCAGTACTTC. Translating it yields CSAIHTGTGDEQYF.